The 18 T cell receptor beta chains below were found in one sample sequenced in a study of blood T cell repertoires in COVID-19. Generated by immunoSEQ multiplex PCR, the TCRdb table keeps only in-frame clones and is missing some. The sample yields 150,000 to 200,000 clones, 89% seen once. The sequenced sample was PBMCs or T cells enriched from blood (not recorded which). The source is a woman aged 40 to 49 with acute COVID-19.

The V and J genes are TRBV2 and TRBJ2-3, with D tentatively TRBD2 (5 bases). The V gene lost 5 bases and the J gene lost 0 bases, with 18 bases spanning the gap. This CDR3 comprises 17 residues. Germline V gene data show CDR1 as SNHLY and CDR2 as FYNNEI. The CDR3 region has the DNA TGTGCCAGCAGTTACCCCCTGGACTTCCCTAGCACAGATACGCAGTATTTT. The encoded protein is CASSYPLDFPSTDTQYF.

The CDR3 sequence: CASSLEGGGIQYF. The CDR3 DNA reads as TGTGCCAGCAGTTTAGAGGGAGGGGGCATTCAGTACTTC. The rearrangement uses TRBV12-3 or TRBV12-4 and TRBJ2-4, with D tentatively TRBD2 (7 bases). The CDR3 spans 13 residues. Between the trimmed V and J ends, which lost 1 base and 9 bases, there was a span of 10 bases.

The rearrangement links TRBV2 to TRBJ2-1; 8 positions match TRBD2. The ends lost 8 bases at V and 3 bases at J; junction bases unmatched: 12. Germline values: CDR1 SNHLY, CDR2 FYNNEI. The CDR3 covers 16 residues. The chain's CDR3 is CASGVSRGGFYNEQFF. The CDR3 nucleotides read TGTGCCAGCGGTGTTAGTCGGGGGGGATTCTACAATGAGCAGTTCTTC.

Here the CDR3 reads CASSLDRAQNEQFF. Written as DNA, the CDR3 is TGTGCCAGCAGTTTGGACAGGGCTCAGAATGAGCAGTTCTTC. The chain has TRBV2 and TRBJ2-1; TRBD1 matches at 8 bases. Trimming at V came to 5 bases and at J to 7 bases, leaving 7 bases not matched to a gene. This CDR3 has 14 residues. Per the germline V gene, CDR1 is SNHLY and CDR2 is FYNNEI.

This clone was observed a few times. The chain uses TRBV5-4 and TRBJ2-7; TRBD2 aligns across 11 bases. The germline CDR1 and CDR2 sequences are SGHNT and YYREEE (reference sequence). The CDR3 is 16 residues long. V was pared by 0 bases and J by 5 bases, with 7 bases of the junction left unmatched. Written as DNA, the CDR3 is TGTGCCAGCAGCTTGGCGCTAGCGGGAGGCGGGAACGAGCAGTACTTC. Translation gives CASSLALAGGGNEQYF.

V gene TRBV28 combines with J gene TRBJ1-1; 11 bases are a match to TRBD1. J lost 1 base, V lost 5 bases, and 15 bases had no gene match. This CDR3 contains 19 residues. Germline CDR1 reads MDHEN; CDR2 reads SYDVKM. CDR3 sequence reads: CASSPFRLGTGGRNTEAFF. CDR3 coding DNA: TGTGCCAGCAGTCCATTTCGGCTTGGGACAGGGGGTCGGAACACTGAAGCTTTCTTT. Full variable domain (outside the CDR3, taken from reference TRBV28 and TRBJ1-1): DVKVTQSSRYLVKRTGEKVFLECVQDMDHENMFWYRQDPGLGLRLIYFSYDVKMKEKGDIPEGYSVSREKKERFSLILESASTNQTSMYLCASSPFRLGTGGRNTEAFFGQGTRLTVV.

This clone was observed once. The V gene is TRBV2, the J gene TRBJ2-7, with 12 bases that match TRBD1. Per germline, CDR1 SNHLY and CDR2 FYNNEI. This CDR3 spans 16 amino acids. V was pared by 3 bases and J by 4 bases, with 7 bases of the junction left unmatched. The CDR3 coding sequence is TGTGCCAGCAGTGACGACCGGGACAGGGGGCGGTACGAGCAGTACTTC. Protein product: CASSDDRDRGRYEQYF.

CDR3 DNA sequence: TGTGCCAGTACCACAGGGGGCTATACTCTTAGCAATCAGCCCCAGCATTTT. Encoded protein: CASTTGGYTLSNQPQHF. The V gene is TRBV19, the J gene TRBJ1-5, with 9 bases matching TRBD1. With V trimmed by 7 bases and J by 0 bases, 10 bases remained unmatched. From germline, CDR1 is LNHDA and CDR2 SQIVND (reference sequence). The CDR3 is 17 amino acids. The complete variable domain, with remaining parts taken from reference TRBV19 and TRBJ1-5, reads DGGITQSPKYLFRKEGQNVTLSCEQNLNHDAMYWYRQDPGQGLRLIYYSQIVNDFQKGDIAEGYSVSREKKESFPLTVTSAQKNPTAFYLCASTTGGYTLSNQPQHFGDGTRLSIL.

This chain uses TRBV24-1 with TRBJ2-3; 10 bases agree with TRBD2. The germline V gene has CDR1 KGHDR and CDR2 SFDVKD. The CDR3 runs to 16 residues. Trimming took 3 bases from V and 1 from J; bases not matched to a gene: 3. The CDR3 reads CATSDPLAGGTDTQYF. The CDR3 nucleotides are TGTGCCACCAGTGATCCCCTAGCGGGGGGCACAGATACGCAGTATTTT.

The chain recombines TRBV7-2 with TRBJ1-2; unclear D gene. The V end lost 5 bases, the J end lost 4 bases, and 17 bases lay between the germline ends. CDR1 and CDR2 from the germline V gene are SGHTA and FQGNSA. The CDR3 runs 15 residues. DNA for the CDR3: TGTGCCAGCAGCCCGGGAGGGAGGACTACCTATGGCTACACCTTC. This codes for CASSPGGRTTYGYTF.

The count of this clone is one. Additional DNA sequences in this sample encode the identical CDR3. The chain carries TRBV9 and TRBJ2-7; D not certain. Germline V gene data show CDR1 as SGDLS and CDR2 as YYNGEE. The CDR3 length is 14 residues. Trimming shortened V by 0 bases and J by 5 bases, and 12 bases separated the two germline ends. This CDR3 is CASSVGAGKDEQYF. CDR3 sequence (DNA): TGTGCCAGCAGCGTAGGAGCAGGCAAGGACGAGCAGTACTTC.

Here the CDR3 DNA reads TGTGCCAGCAGCTTCGGCGGGGAGACCCAGTACTTC. Translated, it gives CASSFGGETQYF. The chain carries TRBV7-9 and TRBJ2-5, with a tentative D call TRBD2 (5 bases). The CDR3 has 12 amino acids. Germline values: CDR1 SEHNR, CDR2 FQNEAQ (reference sequence). V lost 3 bases and J 5 bases, leaving 7 bases between the germline ends.

The V and J genes are TRBV19 and TRBJ2-1; 8 nucleotides line up with TRBD1. Germline-derived CDR1 and CDR2 are LNHDA and SQIVND (reference sequence). V trimming: 5 bases; J trimming: 6 bases; junction bases outside the gene matches: 9. This CDR3 comprises 15 residues. The CDR3 region is CASSALAGGRNEQFF. The CDR3, as DNA: TGTGCCAGTAGTGCCCTGGCAGGGGGCCGCAATGAGCAGTTCTTC.

V gene TRBV30 combines with J gene TRBJ2-3, with TRBD2 identical over 11 bases. V gave up 2 bases and J gave up 6 bases; unmatched junction bases: 7. Germline values: CDR1 GTSNPN, CDR2 SVGIG (reference sequence). The CDR3 extends over 15 amino acids. The DNA of the CDR3 is TGTGCCTGGAGTAGGGGACTAGCGGTCGGGGATACGCAGTATTTT. Translating gives CAWSRGLAVGDTQYF.

CDR3 coding DNA: TGTGCCAGCAGTGAATCACTCTCCGCCCAAGAGACCCAGTACTTC. It yields the protein CASSESLSAQETQYF. The chain uses TRBV2 and TRBJ2-5; D is uncertain. Per the germline V gene, CDR1 is SNHLY and CDR2 is FYNNEI. This CDR3 spans 15 amino acids. V lost 2 bases to trimming and J lost 1 base, with 11 bases between them.

V gene TRBV28 combines with J gene TRBJ1-6, with 9 bases fitting TRBD1. The V gene's germline CDR1 is MDHEN and CDR2 SYDVKM. The CDR3 loop spans 16 amino acids. Trimming at V came to 4 bases and at J to 9 bases, leaving 10 bases not matched to a gene. The chain's CDR3 is CASSSPTGGFGSPLHF. In nucleotides, the CDR3 is TGTGCCAGCAGTTCCCCGACAGGGGGGTTTGGTTCACCCCTCCACTTT.

This sequence joins TRBV18 and TRBJ2-2, with D maybe TRBD1 (5 bases). The CDR3 sequence is 16 residues long. Germline-derived CDR1 and CDR2 are KGHSH and LQKENI. The V end lost 1 base, the J end lost 0 bases, and 9 bases lay between the germline ends. The CDR3 loop is CASSPLGPPNTGELFF. In nucleotides, the CDR3 is TGTGCCAGCTCACCACTGGGGCCTCCGAACACCGGGGAGCTGTTTTTT.

The rearrangement uses TRBV7-9 and TRBJ2-7; 13 positions match TRBD2. Unmatched junction bases numbered 11, after V lost 6 bases and J lost 6 bases. From germline, CDR1 is SEHNR and CDR2 FQNEAQ (reference sequence). The CDR3 consists of 16 residues. CDR3 residues: CASSPRAGLAGIEQYF. Here the CDR3 DNA reads TGTGCCAGCAGTCCACGGGCGGGACTAGCGGGGATCGAGCAGTACTTC. Looking up the rest from reference TRBV7-9 and TRBJ2-7 gives the full variable domain: DTGVSQNPRHKITKRGQNVTFRCDPISEHNRLYWYRQTLGQGPEFLTYFQNEAQLEKSRLLSDRFSAERPKGSFSTLEIQRTEQGDSAMYLCASSPRAGLAGIEQYFGPGTRLTVT.